This T cell receptor (beta chain) was recovered during a study of shared clonotypes between healthy human individuals. Points from the study as a whole: For naive CD4 cells, roughly 4.8% of clonotypes were shared across a few donors.

CD45RO-negative cells were positively selected for CCR7, leaving out terminally differentiated effector memory CD45RA+ cells. Trimming removed 6 bases from V and 7 bases from J, with 18 bases in between. The CDR3 loop spans 14 amino acids. In germline, CDR1 is SQVTM, CDR2 ANQGSEA. Clones were sequenced by immunoSEQ multiplex PCR, and TCRdb holds only the in-frame ones, with some missing. The table lists just over 2,000,000 clones, approximately 94% of them singletons. This clone was recorded a few times. Its antigen is unknown. Other DNA sequences in this specimen translate into the identical CDR3. The sequence was collected from a man in his late teens or twenties in good health. The sequenced sample was naive CD8+ T cells sorted from blood. The chain has TRBV29-1 and TRBJ1-4, with D unclear. The CDR3, as DNA: TGCAGCGTGGCACCGGGCCCCGGAGGTGAAAAACTGTTTTTT. This gives the protein CSVAPGPGGEKLFF.